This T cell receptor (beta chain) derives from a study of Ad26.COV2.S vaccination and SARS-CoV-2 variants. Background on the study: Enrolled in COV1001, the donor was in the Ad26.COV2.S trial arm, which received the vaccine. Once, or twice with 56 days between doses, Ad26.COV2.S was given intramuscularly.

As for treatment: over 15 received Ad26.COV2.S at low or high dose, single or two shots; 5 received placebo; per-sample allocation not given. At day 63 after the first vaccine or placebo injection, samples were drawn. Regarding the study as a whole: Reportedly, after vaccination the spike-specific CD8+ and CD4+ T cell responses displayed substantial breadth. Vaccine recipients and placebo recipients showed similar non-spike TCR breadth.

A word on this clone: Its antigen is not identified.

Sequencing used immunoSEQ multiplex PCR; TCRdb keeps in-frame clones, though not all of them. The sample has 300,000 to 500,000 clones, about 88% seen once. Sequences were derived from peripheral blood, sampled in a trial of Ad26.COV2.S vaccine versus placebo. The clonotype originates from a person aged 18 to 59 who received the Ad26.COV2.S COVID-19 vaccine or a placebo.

CDR3 in amino acids: CAGTGMADTQYF. CDR3 in DNA: TGTGCCGGGACAGGGATGGCAGATACGCAGTATTTT. The chain has TRBV30 and TRBJ2-3; TRBD1 matches at 9 bases. This CDR3 is 12 amino acids long. Trimming cost V 8 bases and J 4 bases; bases outside gene matches: 4. Germline values: CDR1 GTSNPN, CDR2 SVGIG (reference sequence).